The entry below gives a single TCR beta chain sequence along with its context. The antigen remains unidentified. The data belong to a study of beta chain features in type 1 diabetes. Overall study results and limits: All four CD4+ subsets from Type 1 diabetes patients carried moderately but significantly shorter TCRB CDR3s. When VDJ junctions were examined, type 1 diabetes patients showed fewer insertions and more deletions.

Via the markers CD45RO/CCR7/CD25/CD127/CD95/CD27, stem cell-like memory, regulatory, central memory and naive CD4+ cells were sorted. The purity of all sorted populations exceeded 95%. Trimming left V 0 bases short and J 3 bases short, with 9 bases between. Per germline, CDR1 GTSNPN and CDR2 SVGIG (reference sequence). The CDR3 runs 14 residues. All of the isolated RNA was reverse transcribed, so expressed TCRB transcripts were sequenced. The average output of naive, central memory and regulatory T cell samples was roughly 3.6 million reads. Generated by immunoSEQ multiplex PCR, the TCRdb table keeps only in-frame clones and is missing some. Here the sample spans some 700,000 clones, around an eighth being singletons.

This sequence joins TRBV30 and TRBJ1-5; D call uncertain. Sequencing was done on a sample of naive CD4+ T cells from blood. This TCR came from a man aged 18 to 30 with type 1 diabetes. DNA of the CDR3: TGTGCCTGGAGTGTACAAAGCTTCAATCAGCCCCAGCATTTT. Protein: CAWSVQSFNQPQHF.